The TCR beta chain described here comes from a study of shared clonotypes between healthy human individuals. The overall study: The study used three CD4 naive, three CD4 memory, two CD8 naive and one CD8 memory plate per donor. General observations from the study: Naive subsets typically showed greater estimated richness than memory subsets. Sharing across four donors was highest in naive CD4 (approximately 5%) and lowest in memory CD8 (approximately 0.4%). Limited genetic and exposure-history diversity came from having few donors.

About this clone itself: Its specificity is not known.

Naive CD8 populations comprised CD45RO-negative cells positively selected for CCR7, excluding terminally differentiated effector memory CD45RA+ cells. Only in-frame clones appear in the TCRdb table, and some are missing; sequencing was by immunoSEQ multiplex PCR. In the table there are hundreds of thousands of clones, around 96% of which are singletons. Sequencing input: naive CD8+ T cells sorted from blood. The sequence was collected from a woman in her twenties or thirties in good health.

Here the CDR3 DNA reads TGTGCCAGCAGGAAGGGACCCTACGAGCAGTACTTC. Its protein product is CASRKGPYEQYF. The chain couples TRBV7-9 to TRBJ2-7; possibly TRBD1 or TRBD2 for D (5 bases each). Trimming left V 6 bases short and J 2 bases short, with 8 bases between. The germline CDR1 and CDR2 sequences are SEHNR and FQNEAQ (reference sequence). The CDR3 is 12 amino acids.